These 23 T cell receptor beta chains were sequenced from one sample in a study of T cell repertoires in cytomegalovirus infection. TCRdb used MiXCR to reprocess the reads, holding one entry per CDR3 protein. This sample carries roughly 730,000 distinct CDR3 sequences, roughly 36% of them seen once, and the ten largest clones take roughly 20%. What these receptors recognize is not known. The source was cultured PBMCs, collected from culture after CMV antigen stimulation. Receptors originate from a human donor in good health (CMV status not recorded). Some clones in this sample may be carry-over from other donors' samples.

The J gene is TRBJ1-2, the V gene TRBV20-1; perhaps TRBD1 as D (5 bases). Per the germline V gene, CDR1 is DFQATT and CDR2 is SNEGSKA (reference sequence). Trimming removed 7 bases from V and 0 bases from J, with 9 bases in between. This CDR3 comprises 12 residues. The CDR3 region is CSVDRPNYGYTF. CDR3 DNA sequence: TGCAGTGTTGACAGACCTAACTATGGCTACACCTTC.

This clonotype appeared a few times. The J gene is TRBJ2-7, the V gene TRBV20-1, with 8 bases identical to TRBD2. Per the germline V gene, CDR1 is DFQATT and CDR2 is SNEGSKA (reference sequence). The CDR3 totals 12 residues. The junction had 5 bases not matched to a gene; V was cut back by 4 bases and J by 6 bases. CDR3 protein: CSATGAGGEQYF. CDR3 DNA: TGCAGTGCTACGGGGGCGGGGGGCGAGCAGTACTTC.

The table lists this clonotype with a few counts. V and J are TRBV6-1 and TRBJ2-1; 7 bases are shared with TRBD1. Germline V gives CDR1 MNHNS, CDR2 SASEGT. This CDR3 contains 13 residues. The V and J ends lost 4 bases and 6 bases, in that order; junction bases with no gene match: 3. The CDR3 here is CASSVHRGNEQFF. DNA of the CDR3: TGTGCCAGCAGTGTCCACAGGGGCAATGAGCAGTTCTTC.

J is TRBJ1-2 and V is TRBV12-3 or TRBV12-4; the D is unclear. V dropped 3 bases and J dropped 6 bases, with 11 bases sitting between them. This CDR3 has 13 residues. The CDR3 sequence: CASSFSVFNGYTF. Written as DNA, the CDR3 is TGTGCCAGCAGTTTTTCGGTTTTTAATGGCTACACCTTC.

The chain has TRBV12-3 or TRBV12-4 and TRBJ1-2; tentatively, D is TRBD1 (5 bases). The ends were cut back, 2 bases at V and 8 bases at J, with 9 bases in the middle. The CDR3 covers 12 residues. CDR3 bases: TGTGCCAGCAGTTTAATCGGGGCGGGCTACACCTTC. Its translation is CASSLIGAGYTF.

J is TRBJ2-5 and V is TRBV9, with D unclear. The V gene's germline CDR1 is SGDLS and CDR2 YYNGEE. This CDR3 is 14 amino acids long. Trimming took 2 bases from V and 10 from J, leaving 18 bases between them. Written as DNA, the CDR3 is TGTGCCAGCAGCGTGGGCCGGGCGGTTGGTAACCAGTACTTC. This codes for CASSVGRAVGNQYF.

This clonotype was seen a few times. The chain's CDR3 is CASSASPLYGYTF. DNA for the CDR3: TGTGCCAGCAGCGCTTCGCCCCTCTATGGCTACACCTTC. J is TRBJ1-2 and V is TRBV6-1; D uncertain. CDR1 and CDR2 (germline): MNHNS, SASEGT. This CDR3 is 13 amino acids long. Trimming pared 6 bases from V and 4 bases from J, leaving 12 bases between.

The J gene is TRBJ2-7, the V gene TRBV5-1, with TRBD2 matching 12 bases. Germline CDR1 is SGHRS and CDR2 is YFSETQ. Trimming removed 0 bases from V and 2 bases from J; junction bases left unmatched: 3. This CDR3 contains 16 residues. The CDR3 is CASSLDLAGGPYEQYF. CDR3 in DNA: TGCGCCAGCAGCTTGGACCTAGCGGGAGGGCCCTACGAGCAGTACTTC.

This clonotype was detected a few times. J is TRBJ1-5 and V is TRBV7-8; D remains unclear. CDR1 is SGHVS, CDR2 FQNEAQ, per germline. V gave up 1 base and J gave up 0 bases, with 10 bases separating them. The length of the CDR3 is 16 residues. The CDR3 spells CASSLGSRVSNQPQHF. The CDR3 DNA follows: TGTGCCAGCAGCTTAGGGTCGCGGGTTAGCAATCAGCCCCAGCATTTT. The variable domain in full, completed from reference TRBV7-8 and TRBJ1-5, reads GAGVSQSPRYKVAKRGQDVALRCDPISGHVSLFWYQQALGQGPEFLTYFQNEAQLDKSGLPSDRFFAERPEGSVSTLKIQRTQQEDSAVYLCASSLGSRVSNQPQHFGDGTRLSIL.

This clonotype occurred many times. The chain is built from TRBV7-2 and TRBJ2-7, with 11 bases that match TRBD2. The CDR3 totals 15 residues. V lost 4 bases to trimming and J lost 5 bases; unmatched junction nucleotides: 7. CDR1 and CDR2 (germline): SGHTA, FQGNSA. CDR3 nucleotide sequence: TGTGCCAGCAGCTACACTAGCGGGAGTTTCAACGAGCAGTACTTC. Translating gives CASSYTSGSFNEQYF.

This clonotype was seen many times. CDR3 sequence (DNA): TGTGCCAGCAGCAAGGGACTAGCGGGAGCAGATACGCAGTATTTT. It is translated as CASSKGLAGADTQYF. The chain carries TRBV7-7 and TRBJ2-3; 14 nucleotides match TRBD2. Germline V gives CDR1 SSHAT, CDR2 FNYEAQ (reference sequence). The CDR3 spans 15 residues. After removal of 5 bases from V and 4 bases from J, the junction contained 2 bases not matched to a gene.

This clonotype occurred a few times. The gene calls are TRBV2 and TRBJ2-1, with 8 bases matching TRBD1. J was trimmed by 7 bases and V by 6 bases; bases with no gene match: 11. CDR1 is SNHLY, CDR2 FYNNEI, per germline. The CDR3 is 15 residues long. This CDR3 is CASSYRQGQVNEQFF. In nucleotides, the CDR3 is TGTGCCAGCAGCTATAGACAGGGGCAGGTGAATGAGCAGTTCTTC. The whole variable domain, filled in from reference TRBV2 and TRBJ2-1, reads EPEVTQTPSHQVTQMGQEVILRCVPISNHLYFYWYRQILGQKVEFLVSFYNNEISEKSEIFDDQFSVERPDGSNFTLKIRSTKLEDSAMYFCASSYRQGQVNEQFFGPGTRLTVL.

This clonotype appeared a few times. The chain's CDR3 is CASSYDRFMNTEAFF. The CDR3 nucleotides read TGTGCCAGCAGCTACGACAGGTTCATGAACACTGAAGCTTTCTTT. The chain joins TRBV7-8 to TRBJ1-1, with D possibly TRBD1 on 6 matching bases. The CDR3 spans 15 residues. Germline CDR1 SGHVS, CDR2 FQNEAQ. Trimming left V 4 bases short and J 0 bases short, with 12 bases between.

This clonotype was counted many times. This chain links TRBV7-2 with TRBJ2-4; 7 bases match TRBD1. CDR3 length: 13 amino acids. V lost 1 base to trimming and J lost 9 bases; unmatched junction nucleotides: 3. Germline lookup yields CDR1 SGHTA and CDR2 FQGNSA. The CDR3 nucleotides are TGTGCCAGCAGCTTAGGACAGGGCGGCATTCAGTACTTC. Its translation: CASSLGQGGIQYF.

The chain couples TRBV12-3 or TRBV12-4 to TRBJ2-5; D gene uncertain. V lost 5 bases to trimming and J lost 1 base, with 8 bases between them. The CDR3 runs 13 residues. CDR3 sequence: CASSATRQETQYF. Written as DNA, the CDR3 is TGTGCCAGCAGTGCAACCCGCCAAGAGACCCAGTACTTC.

This clonotype was found a few times. The rearrangement uses TRBV7-2 and TRBJ2-3; 8 nucleotides match TRBD2. The CDR3 length is 15 residues. Per the germline V gene, CDR1 is SGHTA and CDR2 is FQGNSA. V gave up 5 bases and J gave up 1 base; unmatched junction bases: 5. CDR3 amino acids: CASSRQTSGTDTQYF. Here the CDR3 DNA reads TGTGCCAGCAGCCGGCAGACTAGCGGCACAGATACGCAGTATTTT.

The rearrangement links TRBV28 to TRBJ1-1, with D possibly being TRBD1 (6 bases). CDR3 length: 12 residues. Germline CDR1 MDHEN, CDR2 SYDVKM. Trimming left V 7 bases short and J 3 bases short, with 9 bases between. CDR3 in amino acids: CASKQGYTEAFF. In DNA form, the CDR3 reads TGTGCCAGCAAACAGGGCTACACTGAAGCTTTCTTT.

This clonotype was seen a few times. The chain uses TRBV6-2 or TRBV6-3 and TRBJ2-7; D not resolved. The CDR3 is 15 amino acids. Trimming left V 0 bases short and J 3 bases short, with 12 bases between. The germline V gene encodes CDR1 MNHEY and CDR2 SVGEGT. As DNA, the CDR3 is TGTGCCAGCAGTTACTCTCTGGGCAGATACTACGAGCAGTACTTC. This codes for CASSYSLGRYYEQYF.

This clonotype came up a few times. This rearrangement joins TRBV6-1 to TRBJ2-7; 9 nucleotides agree with TRBD1. Germline V gene sequence: CDR1 MNHNS, CDR2 SASEGT. V dropped 5 bases and J dropped 6; count of bases not matched to a gene: 8. This CDR3 spans 14 amino acids. Here the CDR3 reads CASSSGTGSPEQYF. CDR3 DNA: TGTGCCAGCAGTTCCGGGACAGGGTCGCCCGAGCAGTACTTC.

The gene calls are TRBV18 and TRBJ1-1; the match to TRBD1 covers 8 bases. This CDR3 region has 15 residues. The V gene's germline CDR1 is KGHSH and CDR2 LQKENI. The trim removed 6 bases at V and 7 bases at J, leaving 13 bases unmatched. The CDR3 spells CASSPTRDRPLEAFF. The CDR3 DNA is TGTGCCAGCTCGCCCACCCGGGACAGGCCCCTTGAAGCTTTCTTT.

This clonotype was observed a few times. The chain has TRBV6-5 and TRBJ2-1; 14 bases align to TRBD2. The trim removed 0 bases at V and 6 bases at J, leaving 4 bases unmatched. This CDR3 has 17 residues. Germline lookup yields CDR1 MNHEY and CDR2 SVGAGI. The CDR3 DNA sequence: TGTGCCAGCAGTTACTCGGGACTAGCGGGAGCCCTCAATGAGCAGTTCTTC. It encodes CASSYSGLAGALNEQFF.

This clonotype has only a few counts. The chain combines TRBV27 with TRBJ2-7; 8 nucleotides align to TRBD1. From germline, CDR1 is MNHEY and CDR2 SMNVEV (reference sequence). CDR3 length: 13 residues. Trimming removed 5 bases from V and 6 bases from J; junction bases left unmatched: 6. The chain's CDR3 is CASSGSRGLEQYF. CDR3 nucleotide sequence: TGTGCCAGCAGTGGGTCCAGGGGGCTCGAGCAGTACTTC.

The V and J genes are TRBV6-1 and TRBJ2-7, with TRBD1 as a possible D gene (6 bases). The germline gives CDR1 MNHNS, CDR2 SASEGT. CDR3 length: 15 amino acids. V lost 6 bases to trimming and J lost 2 bases, with 17 bases between them. The CDR3 DNA is TGTGCCAGCAGAGTTACCGGGACATCTACCTACGAGCAGTACTTC. Translating it yields CASRVTGTSTYEQYF.